A selection of T cell receptor beta chains follows, all from one sample in a study of cytomegalovirus exposure and HLA in healthy donors. Generated by immunoSEQ multiplex PCR, the TCRdb table keeps only in-frame clones and is missing some. The data hold around 140,000 clones, with roughly 80% observed a single time. What was sequenced was PBMCs. All receptors derive from a man aged 40-50 years in good health and CMV-seropositive. The CDR3 runs from the conserved cysteine through the conserved F or W. Fields, in order: J gene, clone size, D gene, V gene, CDR3 protein, CDR3 DNA. D genes are given only for firm matches. Size values are once, few and many counts, or a class for expanded clones, and some rows have none.

TRBJ1-1 NA TRBD1 TRBV18 CASSPRTGIDDEAFF TGTGCCAGCTCACCAAGGACAGGGATAGATGATGAAGCTTTCTTT
TRBJ2-7 NA NA TRBV5-4 CASSLGVDRFSYEQYF TGTGCCAGCAGCTTGGGGGTGGACAGATTTTCCTACGAGCAGTACTTC
TRBJ2-5 NA TRBD2 TRBV28 CASNPLAGEGGETQYF TGTGCCAGCAACCCCCTAGCGGGAGAAGGCGGTGAGACCCAGTACTTC
TRBJ2-2 NA NA TRBV28 CASSLMGSTGELFF TGTGCCAGCAGTTTAATGGGGAGCACCGGGGAGCTGTTTTTT
TRBJ1-3 NA NA TRBV10-2 CASSVAGASGNTIYF TGCGCCAGCAGTGTGGCAGGGGCCTCTGGAAACACCATATATTTT
TRBJ1-2 NA TRBD1 TRBV29-1 CSVDEGGGYTF TGCAGCGTTGATGAAGGGGGCGGCTACACCTTC
TRBJ2-1 NA TRBD1 TRBV19 CASSRGQGDGEQFF TGTGCCAGTAGTAGGGGACAGGGGGACGGTGAGCAGTTCTTC
TRBJ2-2 once NA TRBV5-1 CASSLSSGGDTGELFF TGCGCCAGCAGCTTGTCCTCGGGCGGGGACACCGGGGAGCTGTTTTTT
TRBJ2-3 NA NA TRBV2 CASSEAGSPDTQYF TGTGCCAGCAGTGAGGCAGGGTCCCCAGATACGCAGTATTTT
TRBJ2-7 NA TRBD1 TRBV6-1 CASSRTGSYEQYF TGTGCCAGCAGTAGGACAGGTTCCTACGAGCAGTACTTC
TRBJ2-7 NA NA TRBV10-2 CASSESLEQYF TGCGCCAGCAGTGAGAGTCTAGAGCAGTACTTC
TRBJ1-2 NA NA TRBV28 CASSYRDGYTF TGTGCCAGCAGCTACAGGGACGGCTACACCTTC
TRBJ1-2 NA NA TRBV30 CAWSHTIYGYTF TGTGCCTGGAGTCACACTATCTATGGCTACACCTTC
TRBJ2-3 NA NA TRBV13 CASSSYRDSYTQYF TGTGCCAGCAGCTCTTATCGTGACAGCTATACGCAGTATTTT
TRBJ2-3 NA TRBD1 TRBV5-1 CASSLAGQGRVDTQYF TGCGCCAGCAGCTTGGCGGGACAGGGTAGGGTAGATACGCAGTATTTT
TRBJ2-7 few TRBD2 TRBV7-2 CASSLDRGSLYEQYF TGTGCCAGCAGCTTAGACCGCGGGAGTCTTTACGAGCAGTACTTC
TRBJ1-2 few TRBD1 TRBV5-4 CASSFMGQYNYGYTF TGTGCCAGCAGCTTTATGGGACAGTACAACTATGGCTACACCTTC
TRBJ2-7 NA TRBD1 TRBV6-6 CASSYARQGGYEQYF TGTGCCAGCAGTTACGCGAGACAGGGTGGATACGAGCAGTACTTC
TRBJ2-3 NA NA TRBV5-6 CASSLTVSEGDTQYF TGTGCCAGCAGCCTGACGGTTAGTGAGGGAGATACGCAGTATTTT
TRBJ2-3 NA TRBD2 TRBV7-6 CASSFGTSGMDTQYF TGTGCCAGCAGCTTCGGGACTAGCGGGATGGATACGCAGTATTTT
TRBJ2-7 NA NA TRBV6-5 CASTPTGKYEQYF TGTGCCAGCACCCCAACAGGAAAGTACGAGCAGTACTTC
TRBJ1-4 NA NA TRBV11-2 CASSLDRVGEKLFF TGTGCCAGCAGCTTAGACAGGGTTGGCGAAAAACTGTTTTTT
TRBJ1-1 NA TRBD1 TRBV4-2 CASSQLTGDTEAFF TGTGCCAGCAGCCAGTTGACAGGGGACACTGAAGCTTTCTTT
TRBJ1-2 NA TRBD1 TRBV27 CASSPTLTGDYGYTF TGTGCCAGCAGTCCCACACTGACAGGGGACTATGGCTACACCTTC
TRBJ1-6 NA NA TRBV7-2 CASSLPRNSPLHF TGTGCCAGCAGCTTACCCAGGAATTCACCCCTCCACTTT
TRBJ1-5 NA TRBD1 TRBV5-8 CASSSTGGTAQPQHF TGTGCCAGCAGCTCGACAGGGGGGACGGCGCAGCCCCAGCATTTT
TRBJ2-5 NA NA TRBV7-8 CASSLLGHQETQYF TGTGCCAGCAGCTTACTAGGACATCAAGAGACCCAGTACTTC
TRBJ2-5 NA NA TRBV7-9 CASSPRTNQETQYF TGTGCCAGCAGCCCCCGGACAAACCAAGAGACCCAGTACTTC
TRBJ2-3 NA TRBD2 TRBV4-2 CASSRGLAGAGTDTQYF TGTGCCAGCAGCCGCGGACTAGCGGGAGCAGGGACAGATACGCAGTATTTT
TRBJ2-7 NA TRBD2 TRBV5-1 CASSLTSGTYEQYF TGCGCCAGCAGCTTGACTAGCGGGACCTACGAGCAGTACTTC
TRBJ2-7 NA TRBD2 TRBV6-1 CASSETSYFLDEQYF TGTGCCAGCAGTGAGACTAGCTATTTTTTGGACGAGCAGTACTTC
TRBJ2-5 few NA TRBV7-7 CASSLAAQAGRSQETQYF TGTGCCAGCAGCTTAGCAGCTCAGGCAGGGAGGTCCCAAGAGACCCAGTACTTC
TRBJ1-5 NA TRBD1 TRBV19 CASSADRARGHNQPQHF TGTGCCAGTAGTGCCGACAGGGCCAGGGGTCACAATCAGCCCCAGCATTTT
TRBJ1-2 NA TRBD1 TRBV6-6 CASSYGTGAGYTF TGTGCCAGCAGTTACGGGACAGGGGCCGGCTACACCTTC
TRBJ2-3 once NA TRBV29-1 CSVVRSTDTQYF TGCAGCGTTGTTCGGTCCACAGATACGCAGTATTTT
TRBJ2-4 few TRBD2 TRBV19 CASSIRGLGSIQYF TGTGCCAGTAGTATCCGCGGACTAGGGAGCATTCAGTACTTC
TRBJ2-1 NA NA TRBV10-2 CASRPYGATNEQFF TGCGCCAGCAGGCCATACGGAGCAACCAATGAGCAGTTCTTC
TRBJ2-1 few TRBD2 TRBV11-2 CASSFEREGWNEQFF TGTGCCAGCAGCTTTGAGCGGGAGGGCTGGAATGAGCAGTTCTTC
TRBJ2-1 NA TRBD2 TRBV4-1 CASSPGTSAYNEQFF TGCGCCAGCAGCCCCGGGACTAGCGCCTACAATGAGCAGTTCTTC
TRBJ2-1 NA TRBD1 TRBV18 CASSPRGQGYNEQFF TGTGCCAGCTCACCACGGGGACAGGGATACAATGAGCAGTTCTTC
TRBJ2-7 NA NA TRBV9 CASSTTSSFYEQYF TGTGCCAGCAGCACGACTAGTTCATTCTACGAGCAGTACTTC
TRBJ1-2 NA NA TRBV20-1 CSVGQYGYTF TGCAGTGTTGGACAGTATGGCTACACCTTC
TRBJ1-4 few NA TRBV28 CASSYTGPTNEKLFF TGTGCCAGCAGTTACACAGGGCCAACTAATGAAAAACTGTTTTTT
TRBJ1-5 once NA TRBV28 CASTDPPPGQPQHF TGTGCCAGCACCGATCCTCCCCCGGGTCAGCCCCAGCATTTT
TRBJ1-2 NA NA TRBV27 CASTGTLLYGYTF TGTGCCAGCACCGGGACACTCTTGTATGGCTACACCTTC
TRBJ2-2 few NA TRBV21-1 CASSYGRGHTGELFF TGTGCCAGCAGTTACGGGCGGGGGCACACCGGGGAGCTGTTTTTT
TRBJ1-2 NA NA TRBV5-6 CASFRGSSSYTF TGTGCCAGCTTCCGGGGTTCATCTTCCTACACCTTC
TRBJ2-5 NA NA TRBV14 CASSHPGARETQYF TGTGCCAGCAGCCACCCTGGGGCAAGAGAGACCCAGTACTTC
TRBJ2-2 NA NA TRBV5-4 CASSLSGGGPPGELFF TGTGCCAGCAGCTTATCTGGCGGGGGCCCACCCGGGGAGCTGTTTTTT
TRBJ2-3 NA TRBD2 TRBV7-3 CASSLESWDYTSTDTQYF TGTGCCAGCAGCTTAGAGAGCTGGGACTATACTAGCACAGATACGCAGTATTTT
TRBJ2-3 NA TRBD2 TRBV28 CASSLKRGGLDTQYF TGTGCCAGCAGTTTAAAGCGGGGTGGGTTAGATACGCAGTATTTT
TRBJ2-7 NA TRBD2 TRBV7-8 CASSWTSGYEQYF TGTGCCAGCAGCTGGACTAGCGGATACGAGCAGTACTTC